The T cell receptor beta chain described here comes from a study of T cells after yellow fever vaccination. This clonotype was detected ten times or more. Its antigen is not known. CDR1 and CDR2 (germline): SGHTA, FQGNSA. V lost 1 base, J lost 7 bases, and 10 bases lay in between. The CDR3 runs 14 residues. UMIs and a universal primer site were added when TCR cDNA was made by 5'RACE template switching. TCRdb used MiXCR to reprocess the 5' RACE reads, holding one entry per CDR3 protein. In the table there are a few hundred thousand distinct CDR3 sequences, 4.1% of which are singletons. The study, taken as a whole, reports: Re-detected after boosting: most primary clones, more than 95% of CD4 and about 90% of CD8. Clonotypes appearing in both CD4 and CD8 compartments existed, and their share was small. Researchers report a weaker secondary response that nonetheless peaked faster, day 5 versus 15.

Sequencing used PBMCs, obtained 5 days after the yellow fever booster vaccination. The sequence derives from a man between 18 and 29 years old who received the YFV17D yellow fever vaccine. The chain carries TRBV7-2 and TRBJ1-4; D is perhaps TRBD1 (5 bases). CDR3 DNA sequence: TGTGCCAGCAGCTTAGTGGCAGGGCCTGAAAAACTGTTTTTT. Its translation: CASSLVAGPEKLFF. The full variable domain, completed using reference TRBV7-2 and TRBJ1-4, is GAGVSQSPSNKVTEKGKDVELRCDPISGHTALYWYRQSLGQGLEFLIYFQGNSAPDKSGLPSDRFSAERTGGSVSTLTIQRTQQEDSAVYLCASSLVAGPEKLFFGSGTQLSVL.